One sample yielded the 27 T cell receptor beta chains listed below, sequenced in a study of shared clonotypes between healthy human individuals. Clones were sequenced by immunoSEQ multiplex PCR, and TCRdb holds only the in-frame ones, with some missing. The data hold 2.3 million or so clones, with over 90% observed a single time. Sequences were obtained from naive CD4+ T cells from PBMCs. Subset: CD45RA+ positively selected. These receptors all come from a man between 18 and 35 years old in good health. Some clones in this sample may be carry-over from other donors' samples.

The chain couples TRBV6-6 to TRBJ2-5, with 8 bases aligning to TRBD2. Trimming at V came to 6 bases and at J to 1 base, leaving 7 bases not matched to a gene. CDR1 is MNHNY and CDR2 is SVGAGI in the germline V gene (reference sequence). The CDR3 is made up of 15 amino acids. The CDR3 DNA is TGTGCCAGCAGCCGGGCGGGGGGCTCCCAAGAGACCCAGTACTTC. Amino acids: CASSRAGGSQETQYF.

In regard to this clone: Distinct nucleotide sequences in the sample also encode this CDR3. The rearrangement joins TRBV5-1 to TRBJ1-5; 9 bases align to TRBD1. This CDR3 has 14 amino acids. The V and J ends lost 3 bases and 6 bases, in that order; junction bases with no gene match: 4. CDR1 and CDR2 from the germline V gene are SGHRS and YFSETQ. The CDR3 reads CASSSTGGGQPQHF. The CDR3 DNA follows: TGCGCCAGCAGCTCAACAGGGGGCGGTCAGCCCCAGCATTTT.

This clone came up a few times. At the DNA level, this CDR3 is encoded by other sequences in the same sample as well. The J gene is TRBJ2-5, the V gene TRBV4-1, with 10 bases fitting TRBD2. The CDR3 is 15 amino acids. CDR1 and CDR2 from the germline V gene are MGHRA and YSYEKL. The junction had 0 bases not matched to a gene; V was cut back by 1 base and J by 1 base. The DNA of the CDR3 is TGCGCCAGCAGCCAAGGACTAGCGGGCCAAGAGACCCAGTACTTC. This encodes CASSQGLAGQETQYF.

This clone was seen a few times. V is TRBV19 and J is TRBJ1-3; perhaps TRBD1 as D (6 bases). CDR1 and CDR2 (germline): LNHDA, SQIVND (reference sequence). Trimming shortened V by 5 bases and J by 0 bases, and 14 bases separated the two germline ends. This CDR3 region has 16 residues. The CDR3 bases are TGTGCCAGTAGTGAAGACAGGCTCTTCTCTGGAAACACCATATATTTT. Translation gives CASSEDRLFSGNTIYF. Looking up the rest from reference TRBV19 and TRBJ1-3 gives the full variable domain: DGGITQSPKYLFRKEGQNVTLSCEQNLNHDAMYWYRQDPGQGLRLIYYSQIVNDFQKGDIAEGYSVSREKKESFPLTVTSAQKNPTAFYLCASSEDRLFSGNTIYFGEGSWLTVV.

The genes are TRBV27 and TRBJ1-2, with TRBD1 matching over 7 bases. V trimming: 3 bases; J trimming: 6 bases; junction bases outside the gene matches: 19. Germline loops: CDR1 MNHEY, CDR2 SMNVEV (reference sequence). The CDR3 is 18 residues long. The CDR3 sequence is CASSLRTVGGGRLDGYTF. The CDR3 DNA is TGTGCCAGCAGTTTGAGAACAGTGGGAGGGGGCCGATTGGATGGCTACACCTTC.

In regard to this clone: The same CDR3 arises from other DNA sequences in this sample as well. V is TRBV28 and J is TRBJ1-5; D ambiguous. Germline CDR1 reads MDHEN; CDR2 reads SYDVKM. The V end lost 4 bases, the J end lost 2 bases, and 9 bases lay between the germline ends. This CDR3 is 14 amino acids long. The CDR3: CASSSGQGNQPQHF. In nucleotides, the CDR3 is TGTGCCAGCAGTTCCGGGCAGGGCAATCAGCCCCAGCATTTT.

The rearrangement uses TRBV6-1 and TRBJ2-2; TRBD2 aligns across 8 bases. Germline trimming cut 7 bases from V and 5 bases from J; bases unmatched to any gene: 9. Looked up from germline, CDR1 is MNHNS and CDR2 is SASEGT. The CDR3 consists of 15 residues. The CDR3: CASTAGEGWTGELFF. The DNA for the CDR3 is TGTGCCAGCACAGCGGGAGAGGGGTGGACCGGGGAGCTGTTTTTT.

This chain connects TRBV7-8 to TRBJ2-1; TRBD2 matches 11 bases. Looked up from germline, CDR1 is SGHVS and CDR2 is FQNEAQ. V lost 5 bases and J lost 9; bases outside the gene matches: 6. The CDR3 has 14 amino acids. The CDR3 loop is CASSGAGTSGEQFF. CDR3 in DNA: TGTGCCAGCAGCGGAGCCGGGACTAGCGGTGAGCAGTTCTTC.

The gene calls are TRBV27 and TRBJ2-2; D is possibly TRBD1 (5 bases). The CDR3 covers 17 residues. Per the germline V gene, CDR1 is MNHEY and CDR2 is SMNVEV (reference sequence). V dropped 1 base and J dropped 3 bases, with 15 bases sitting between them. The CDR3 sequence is CASSLLAGLGDTGELFF. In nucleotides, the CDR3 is TGTGCCAGCAGTTTATTAGCAGGGCTTGGCGACACCGGGGAGCTGTTTTTT.

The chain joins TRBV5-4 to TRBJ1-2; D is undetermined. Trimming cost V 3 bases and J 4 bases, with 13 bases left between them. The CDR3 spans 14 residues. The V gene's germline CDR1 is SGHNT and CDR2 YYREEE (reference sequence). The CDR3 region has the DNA TGTGCCAGCAGCTCGACTAGCGGTAGCTATGGCTACACCTTC. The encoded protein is CASSSTSGSYGYTF.

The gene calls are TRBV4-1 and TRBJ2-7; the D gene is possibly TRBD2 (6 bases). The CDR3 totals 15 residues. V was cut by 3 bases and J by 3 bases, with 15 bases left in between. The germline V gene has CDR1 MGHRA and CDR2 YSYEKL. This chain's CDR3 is CASSQEGWLVYEQYF. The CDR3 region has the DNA TGCGCCAGCAGCCAGGAGGGTTGGCTGGTCTACGAGCAGTACTTC.

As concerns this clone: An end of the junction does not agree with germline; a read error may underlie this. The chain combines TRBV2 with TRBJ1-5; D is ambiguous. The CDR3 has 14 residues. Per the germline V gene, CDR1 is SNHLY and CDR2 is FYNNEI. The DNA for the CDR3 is TGTGCCAGCAGAGAAGGAGGGATTTATCAGCCCCAGCATTTT. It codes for CASREGGIYQPQHF.

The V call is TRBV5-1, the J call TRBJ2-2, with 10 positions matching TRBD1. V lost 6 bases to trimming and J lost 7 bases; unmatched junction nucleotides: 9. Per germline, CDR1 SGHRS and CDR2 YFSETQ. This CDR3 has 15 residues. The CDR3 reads CASNRDRGKGGELFF. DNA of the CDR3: TGCGCCAGCAACCGGGACAGGGGAAAAGGCGGGGAGCTGTTTTTT.

As DNA, the CDR3 is TGTGCCAGCTCACCGACCCGGGACACGAACTATGGCTACACCTTC. Its protein is CASSPTRDTNYGYTF. V is TRBV18 and J is TRBJ1-2; TRBD1 is a possible D gene (6 bases). Germline V gene lookup returns CDR1 KGHSH and CDR2 LQKENI. CDR3 size: 15 residues. Deletions cut 3 bases from V and 2 bases from J, with 13 bases between.

Here the CDR3 reads CASRGIANYGYTF. The CDR3 coding sequence is TGTGCCAGCCGGGGCATAGCTAACTATGGCTACACCTTC. The chain links TRBV7-8 to TRBJ1-2, with TRBD1 as a possible D gene (5 bases). Looked up from germline, CDR1 is SGHVS and CDR2 is FQNEAQ. The CDR3 is 13 residues long. Trimming took off 8 bases at V and 0 bases at J, with 10 bases between the two ends.

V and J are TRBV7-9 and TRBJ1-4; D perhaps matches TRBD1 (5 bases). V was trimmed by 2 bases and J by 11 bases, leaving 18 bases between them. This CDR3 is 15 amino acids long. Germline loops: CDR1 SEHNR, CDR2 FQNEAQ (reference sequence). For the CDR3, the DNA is TGTGCCAGCAGCTTACTCCAGGGAGAGGGGCGGAAACTGTTTTTT. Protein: CASSLLQGEGRKLFF.

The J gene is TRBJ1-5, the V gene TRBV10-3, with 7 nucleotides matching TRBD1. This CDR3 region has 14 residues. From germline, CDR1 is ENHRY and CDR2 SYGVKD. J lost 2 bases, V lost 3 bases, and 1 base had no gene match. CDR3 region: CAISDRGGNQPQHF. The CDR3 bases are TGTGCCATCAGTGACAGGGGGGGCAATCAGCCCCAGCATTTT.

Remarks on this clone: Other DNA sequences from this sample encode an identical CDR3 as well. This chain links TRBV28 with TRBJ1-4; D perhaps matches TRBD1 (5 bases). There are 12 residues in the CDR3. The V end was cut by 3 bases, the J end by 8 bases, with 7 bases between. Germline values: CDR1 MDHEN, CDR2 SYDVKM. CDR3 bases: TGTGCCAGCAGTTTGAGGGGCGAAAAACTGTTTTTT. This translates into CASSLRGEKLFF.

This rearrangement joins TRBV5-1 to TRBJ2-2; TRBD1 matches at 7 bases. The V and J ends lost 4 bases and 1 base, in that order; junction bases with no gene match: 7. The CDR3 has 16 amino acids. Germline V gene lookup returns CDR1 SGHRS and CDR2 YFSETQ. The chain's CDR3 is CASSTGQVRNTGELFF. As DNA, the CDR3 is TGCGCCAGCAGCACCGGACAGGTTAGGAACACCGGGGAGCTGTTTTTT.

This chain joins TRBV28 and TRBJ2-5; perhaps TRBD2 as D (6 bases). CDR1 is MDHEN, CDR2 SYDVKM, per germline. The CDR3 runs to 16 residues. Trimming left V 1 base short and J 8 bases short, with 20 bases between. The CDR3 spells CASSLLRWGEPITQYF. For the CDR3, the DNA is TGTGCCAGCAGTTTATTGCGGTGGGGGGAGCCAATTACCCAGTACTTC.

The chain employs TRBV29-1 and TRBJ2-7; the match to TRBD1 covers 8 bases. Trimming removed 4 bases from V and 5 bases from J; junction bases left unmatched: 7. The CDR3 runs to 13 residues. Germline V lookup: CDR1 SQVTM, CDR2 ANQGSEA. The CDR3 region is CSVVGQGAHEQYF. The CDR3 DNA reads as TGCAGCGTTGTCGGCCAGGGGGCCCACGAGCAGTACTTC.

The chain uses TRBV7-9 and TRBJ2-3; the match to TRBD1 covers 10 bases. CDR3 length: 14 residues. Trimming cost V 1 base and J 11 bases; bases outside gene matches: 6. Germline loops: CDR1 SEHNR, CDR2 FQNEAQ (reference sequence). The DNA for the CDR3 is TGTGCCAGCAGCTTAGAGGGACAGGGGACGGGGCAGTATTTT. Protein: CASSLEGQGTGQYF.

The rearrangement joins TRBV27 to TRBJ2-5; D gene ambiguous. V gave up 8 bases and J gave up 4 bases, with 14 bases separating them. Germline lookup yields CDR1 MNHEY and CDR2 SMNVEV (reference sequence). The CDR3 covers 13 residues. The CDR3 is CASGPKGRETQYF. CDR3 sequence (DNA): TGTGCCAGCGGCCCCAAGGGTCGAGAGACCCAGTACTTC.

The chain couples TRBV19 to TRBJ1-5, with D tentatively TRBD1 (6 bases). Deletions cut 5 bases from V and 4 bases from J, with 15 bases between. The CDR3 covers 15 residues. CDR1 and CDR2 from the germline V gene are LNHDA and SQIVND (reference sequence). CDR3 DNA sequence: TGTGCCAGTAGTGACGGACAGCAGGGGAATCAGCCCCAGCATTTT. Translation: CASSDGQQGNQPQHF.

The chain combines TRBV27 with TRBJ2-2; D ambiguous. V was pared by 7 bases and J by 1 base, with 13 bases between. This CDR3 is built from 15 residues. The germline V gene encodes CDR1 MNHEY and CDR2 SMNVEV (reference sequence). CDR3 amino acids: CASTSRAWNTGELFF. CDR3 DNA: TGTGCCAGCACCAGTCGGGCCTGGAACACCGGGGAGCTGTTTTTT.

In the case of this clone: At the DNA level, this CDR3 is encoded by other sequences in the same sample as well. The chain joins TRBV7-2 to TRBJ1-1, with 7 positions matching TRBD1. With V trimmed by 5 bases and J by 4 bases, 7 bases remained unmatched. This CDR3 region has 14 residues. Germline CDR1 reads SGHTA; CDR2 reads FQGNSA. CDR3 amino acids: CASSLRQGGTEAFF. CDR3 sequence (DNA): TGTGCCAGCAGCCTTCGACAGGGTGGCACTGAAGCTTTCTTT. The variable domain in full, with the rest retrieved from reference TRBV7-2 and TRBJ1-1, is GAGVSQSPSNKVTEKGKDVELRCDPISGHTALYWYRQSLGQGLEFLIYFQGNSAPDKSGLPSDRFSAERTGGSVSTLTIQRTQQEDSAVYLCASSLRQGGTEAFFGQGTRLTVV.

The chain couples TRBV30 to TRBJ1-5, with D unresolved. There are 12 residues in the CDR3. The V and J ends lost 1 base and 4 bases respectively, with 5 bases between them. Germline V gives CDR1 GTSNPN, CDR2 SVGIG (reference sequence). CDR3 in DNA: TGTGCCTGGAGTGCCACGAATCAGCCCCAGCATTTT. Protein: CAWSATNQPQHF.